This T cell receptor beta chain was captured by sequencing in a study of blood T cell repertoires in COVID-19. Overall study: In each case, the material was cDNA or gDNA derived from T cells, B-cell-depleted T cells, or PBMCs.

This clone has only one observation. In the authors' workflow: The authors estimated nucleated cell counts from reference gene primer amplification. Measured with immunoSEQ multiplex PCR; TCRdb has only the in-frame clones, and not every one. Clone size and V and J calls were adopted from that table, with D and trimming inferred from the DNA. The sample includes 300,000 to 350,000 clones, about 88% of them seen just once. Followed over time, Seattle patients had been enrolled while infection was active. The CDR3 runs 16 residues. V shed 3 bases, J shed 9 bases, and the junction held 12 bases outside the gene matches. CDR1 is SGHTA, CDR2 FQGNSA, per germline.

The sample consisted of peripheral blood. The V gene is TRBV7-2, the J gene TRBJ2-1; 9 nucleotides agree with TRBD2. The clonotype comes from a woman in her 70s with COVID-19, enrolled during active disease. CDR3 DNA sequence: TGTGCCAGCAGCTTGGCGGCGGGGGGGGATCTTGGTGAGCAGTTCTTC. It is translated as CASSLAAGGDLGEQFF.